This TCR beta chain was recovered during a study of technical replicates of blood from a handful of donors. Produced via immunoSEQ multiplex PCR; TCRdb's table is partial and in-frame only. Of about 70,000 clones listed, 85% to 95% are singletons. V was cut by 4 bases and J by 1 base, with 8 bases left in between. In germline, CDR1 is SGHDN, CDR2 FVKESK. The CDR3 covers 14 residues. The receptor comes from a human donor in good health. The chain links TRBV14 to TRBJ1-5, with a weak D call TRBD1 (6 bases). Sequencing used T cells isolated from PBMCs. The CDR3 nucleotides are TGTGCCAGCAGCCCCGGGACAAGCAATCAGCCCCAGCATTTT. Translated: CASSPGTSNQPQHF.